The 27 T cell receptor beta chains listed next were all sequenced from one sample in a study of T cells in Graves' hyperthyroidism and ophthalmopathy. RNA transcripts provided the source from which TCR beta CDR3 regions were amplified. RT-PCR in the first round (using the HTBI primer set) targeted the TCR CDR3. TCRdb re-called the multiplex PCR reads through MiXCR, storing one row per CDR3 protein. This table holds under 450,000 distinct CDR3 sequences, 15% to 19% found once. The specimen was blood. These receptors all come from a woman younger than 30 with Graves' hyperthyroidism.

This sequence joins TRBV7-9 and TRBJ2-4; tentative D call: TRBD1 (5 bases). CDR3 length equals 17 residues. The germline V and J ends were trimmed by 5 bases and 4 bases, with 21 bases remaining between them. Germline loops: CDR1 SEHNR, CDR2 FQNEAQ (reference sequence). CDR3: CASSPGWGTQRKNIQYF. In DNA form, the CDR3 reads TGTGCCAGCAGCCCAGGCTGGGGCACTCAAAGGAAAAACATTCAGTACTTC.

The chain carries TRBV19 and TRBJ2-7; 9 bases fit TRBD2. The DNA end lines up better with TRBJ2-1; the J call may be wrong. CDR3 length: 15 residues. CDR1 and CDR2 from the germline V gene are LNHDA and SQIVND (reference sequence). Written as DNA, the CDR3 is TGTGCCAGTAGTACTCCGGGACTAGCCCACAATGAGCAGTTCTTC. Protein sequence: CASSTPGLAHNEQFF.

This clonotype has only a few counts. The chain has TRBV12-5 and TRBJ2-2; 8 positions match TRBD2. Losses at the gene ends were 3 bases for V and 8 bases for J; bases not matched to a gene: 8. The CDR3 is 15 residues long. The germline V gene has CDR1 LGHNT and CDR2 FRNRAP. CDR3 nucleotides: TGTGCTAGTGGTTTAGGGAGCGGGAGTGGAGGGGAGCTGTTTTTT. Translated: CASGLGSGSGGELFF. Variable domain in full (rest from reference TRBV12-5 and TRBJ2-2): DARVTQTPRHKVTEMGQEVTMRCQPILGHNTVFWYRQTMMQGLELLAYFRNRAPLDDSGMPKDRFSAEMPDATLATLKIQPSEPRDSAVYFCASGLGSGSGGELFFGEGSRLTVL.

The J gene is TRBJ1-6, the V gene TRBV27; weak D call: TRBD1 (6 bases). The germline V and J ends were trimmed by 5 bases and 9 bases, with 23 bases remaining between them. This CDR3 spans 17 amino acids. Looked up from germline, CDR1 is MNHEY and CDR2 is SMNVEV (reference sequence). The CDR3 bases are TGTGCCAGCAGTCCCCTTACCTTGACAGGCCTTAGTTCACCCCTCCACTTT. Its protein is CASSPLTLTGLSSPLHF.

Many counts were recorded for this clonotype. V and J are TRBV7-3 and TRBJ2-1, with 8 bases aligning to TRBD2. From germline, CDR1 is SGHTA and CDR2 FQGTGA. J was trimmed by 9 bases and V by 5 bases; bases with no gene match: 9. The CDR3 length is 14 residues. This CDR3 is CASSRSGGGAEQFF. The CDR3, as DNA: TGTGCCAGCAGCCGATCCGGGGGGGGCGCTGAGCAGTTCTTC.

This clonotype was counted at least ten times. The chain combines TRBV27 with TRBJ1-2; D is unclear. Per germline, CDR1 MNHEY and CDR2 SMNVEV (reference sequence). The V and J ends lost 4 bases and 4 bases respectively, with 13 bases between them. The CDR3 length is 14 residues. The CDR3 sequence: CASSSVLGSYGYTF. CDR3 bases: TGTGCCAGCAGTTCGGTCCTAGGGAGCTATGGCTACACCTTC.

The sample holds many counts of this clonotype. This chain links TRBV3-1 with TRBJ2-3; 7 positions match TRBD1. CDR1 is LGHDT, CDR2 YNNKEL, per germline (reference sequence). The CDR3 contains 16 residues. V was clipped by 5 bases and J by 1 base; unmatched bases: 9. The CDR3 nucleotides read TGTGCCAGCAGCACCCGGGACAGCCCCCGCACAGATACGCAGTATTTT. Translated: CASSTRDSPRTDTQYF.

The rearrangement joins TRBV5-6 to TRBJ2-1; D ambiguous. Trimming stripped 4 bases from V and 7 bases from J, with 6 bases between. In germline, CDR1 is SGHDT, CDR2 YYEEEE. This CDR3 region has 11 residues. The CDR3 here is CASSEENEQFF. DNA for the CDR3: TGTGCCAGCAGCGAGGAGAATGAGCAGTTCTTC.

A word on this clonotype: This could be a read error, since a much larger clone is one nucleotide away. The chain combines TRBV28 with TRBJ2-1; maybe TRBD2 (6 bases). Germline CDR1 reads MDHEN; CDR2 reads SYDVKM. The CDR3 runs 17 residues. CDR3 amino acids: CACSFWDLKSSYNEQFF. In DNA, the CDR3 is TGTGCCTGCAGTTTTTGGGACTTAAAAAGCTCCTACAATGAGCAGTTCTTC.

This chain links TRBV10-3 with TRBJ1-1, with 10 bases lining up with TRBD1. J was trimmed by 0 bases and V by 5 bases; bases with no gene match: 6. The CDR3 spans 16 residues. Germline V gene data show CDR1 as ENHRY and CDR2 as SYGVKD. CDR3 residues: CAISPGQGNMNTEAFF. The CDR3 DNA reads as TGTGCCATCAGTCCGGGACAGGGGAACATGAACACTGAAGCTTTCTTT.

This clonotype was counted between two and nine times. The genes are TRBV10-3 and TRBJ1-1; D remains unclear. Germline-derived CDR1 and CDR2 are ENHRY and SYGVKD. Deletions cut 3 bases from V and 8 bases from J, with 13 bases between. The CDR3 is 13 amino acids. CDR3 protein: CAISDSGVPEAFF. The CDR3 nucleotides read TGTGCCATCAGTGATAGCGGCGTTCCAGAAGCTTTCTTT.

This clonotype was recorded many times. The rearrangement links TRBV5-1 to TRBJ2-7; 9 bases fit TRBD1. CDR1 and CDR2 (germline): SGHRS, YFSETQ. The CDR3 runs to 14 residues. V was clipped by 2 bases and J by 5 bases; unmatched bases: 5. The CDR3 loop is CASSFSGTGNEQYF. The CDR3 DNA sequence: TGCGCCAGCAGCTTCTCCGGGACAGGGAACGAGCAGTACTTC.

This sequence joins TRBV6-1 and TRBJ1-4; D not certain. CDR3 length: 14 residues. V lost 5 bases to trimming and J lost 8 bases, with 15 bases between them. Germline V CDR1 and CDR2: MNHNS, SASEGT. The CDR3 DNA follows: TGTGCCAGCAGTTGGTCTCACTTTGTCGAAAAACTGTTTTTT. Protein sequence: CASSWSHFVEKLFF.

The chain has TRBV7-3 and TRBJ2-1; the D gene is possibly TRBD1 (5 bases). Germline CDR1 SGHTA, CDR2 FQGTGA. This CDR3 is built from 14 residues. V lost 1 base and J lost 6, with 10 bases in between. The CDR3 protein is CASSLSGHANEQFF. CDR3 nucleotide sequence: TGTGCCAGCAGCTTAAGTGGACATGCCAATGAGCAGTTCTTC.

At least ten counts were recorded for this clonotype. The chain combines TRBV3-1 with TRBJ1-2, with D perhaps matching TRBD1 (5 bases). V was trimmed by 4 bases and J by 5 bases, leaving 17 bases between them. Looked up from germline, CDR1 is LGHDT and CDR2 is YNNKEL (reference sequence). The length of the CDR3 is 15 residues. The CDR3 DNA reads as TGTGCCAGCAGCCGGGGACTCGCTGAGGAATATGGCTACACCTTC. Its protein is CASSRGLAEEYGYTF. Variable domain in full (rest from reference TRBV3-1 and TRBJ1-2): DTAVSQTPKYLVTQMGNDKSIKCEQNLGHDTMYWYKQDSKKFLKIMFSYNNKELIINETVPNRFSPKSPDKAHLNLHINSLELGDSAVYFCASSRGLAEEYGYTFGSGTRLTVV.

Many counts were recorded for this clonotype. The J gene is TRBJ2-5, the V gene TRBV3-1; unclear D gene. This CDR3 has 15 residues. Germline V CDR1 and CDR2: LGHDT, YNNKEL (reference sequence). V lost 2 bases and J 4 bases, leaving 14 bases between the germline ends. CDR3 bases: TGTGCCAGCAGCCAAACCCGCTCGGGCAGAGAGACCCAGTACTTC. This codes for CASSQTRSGRETQYF.

This clonotype came up a few times. The V and J genes are TRBV20-1 and TRBJ2-1, with 8 bases lining up with TRBD1. CDR1 and CDR2 (germline): DFQATT, SNEGSKA (reference sequence). The CDR3 consists of 13 residues. The J segment lost 8 bases and the V segment lost 3 bases, leaving 6 bases of the junction unmatched. CDR3 sequence (DNA): TGCAGTGCTAGGGCAGGGGGCATCGATGAGCAGTTCTTC. Translating it yields CSARAGGIDEQFF.

This clonotype was observed many times. CDR3: CASSGTSGKETQYF. The CDR3 DNA reads as TGTGCCAGCAGTGGGACTAGCGGGAAGGAGACCCAGTACTTC. This rearrangement joins TRBV6-1 to TRBJ2-5; TRBD2 agrees at 12 bases. The CDR3 totals 14 residues. The J segment lost 5 bases and the V segment lost 4 bases, leaving 2 bases of the junction unmatched. The germline V gene has CDR1 MNHNS and CDR2 SASEGT.

This clonotype appeared a few times. V gene TRBV7-9 combines with J gene TRBJ2-4, with TRBD1 matching 10 bases. In germline, CDR1 is SEHNR, CDR2 FQNEAQ (reference sequence). V shed 8 bases, J shed 8 bases, and the junction held 0 bases outside the gene matches. The CDR3 length is 11 residues. The CDR3 is CASGQGDIQYF. CDR3 DNA sequence: TGTGCCAGCGGACAGGGGGACATTCAGTACTTC. Full variable domain (remainder filled in from reference TRBV7-9 and TRBJ2-4): DTGVSQNPRHKITKRGQNVTFRCDPISEHNRLYWYRQTLGQGPEFLTYFQNEAQLEKSRLLSDRFSAERPKGSFSTLEIQRTEQGDSAMYLCASGQGDIQYFGAGTRLSVL.

The chain employs TRBV11-3 and TRBJ1-6, with unresolved D. Trimming shortened V by 1 base and J by 10 bases, and 11 bases separated the two germline ends. The CDR3 has 14 residues. CDR1 and CDR2 from the germline V gene are SGHNT and YENEEA. Written as DNA, the CDR3 is TGTGCCAGCAGCTTAGGCCCGACTGGATCACCCCTCCACTTT. Amino acid sequence: CASSLGPTGSPLHF.

This clonotype has at least ten counts. The chain employs TRBV25-1 and TRBJ1-6; D call uncertain. The CDR3 totals 17 residues. Germline V gives CDR1 MGHDK, CDR2 SYGVNS. The ends were cut back, 1 base at V and 0 bases at J, with 10 bases in the middle. The CDR3 coding sequence is TGTGCCAGCAGTGAATTGGTGGTGAGCTCCTATAATTCACCCCTCCACTTT. Translating gives CASSELVVSSYNSPLHF.

The chain carries TRBV11-2 and TRBJ1-3, with D perhaps matching TRBD1 (5 bases). The CDR3 is made up of 18 amino acids. V shed 0 bases and J shed 1 base, with 16 bases lying between them. Germline lookup yields CDR1 SGHAT and CDR2 FQNNGV. CDR3 nucleotides: TGTGCCAGCAGCTTAGATCGGGTGGGGCCCGTATCTGGAAACACCATATATTTT. Translating it yields CASSLDRVGPVSGNTIYF.

The chain employs TRBV20-1 and TRBJ2-3; 8 bases line up with TRBD2. The V gene's germline CDR1 is DFQATT and CDR2 SNEGSKA (reference sequence). The CDR3 is 15 residues long. This CDR3 reads CSVVGGRSSTDTQYF. The CDR3 DNA follows: TGCAGCGTTGTGGGCGGGAGGTCTTCCACAGATACGCAGTATTTT.

V gene TRBV7-9 combines with J gene TRBJ1-2, with D unclear. This CDR3 is 17 amino acids long. V was cut by 3 bases and J by 7 bases, with 24 bases left in between. The germline V gene has CDR1 SEHNR and CDR2 FQNEAQ (reference sequence). CDR3 amino acids: CASSLSSAKWVSGGYTF. In nucleotides, the CDR3 is TGTGCCAGCAGCTTGTCATCAGCAAAGTGGGTGTCTGGTGGCTACACCTTC.

This clonotype appeared many times. This chain connects TRBV28 to TRBJ2-7; D might be TRBD1 (5 bases). The germline V gene has CDR1 MDHEN and CDR2 SYDVKM. This CDR3 contains 15 residues. Trimming stripped 6 bases from V and 1 base from J, with 16 bases between. CDR3 bases: TGTGCCAGCAGCCACTTAGGGGAAGGTTCCTACGAGCAGTACTTC. Translating it yields CASSHLGEGSYEQYF.

The table lists this clonotype with many counts. The rearrangement uses TRBV20-1 and TRBJ2-7; 11 nucleotides align to TRBD2. The CDR3 is 14 residues long. Germline CDR1 and CDR2: DFQATT and SNEGSKA (reference sequence). The junction had 8 bases not matched to a gene; V was cut back by 6 bases and J by 4 bases. The CDR3 region is CSAVGPSGGYEQYF. In DNA form, the CDR3 reads TGCAGTGCCGTCGGGCCTAGCGGGGGGTACGAGCAGTACTTC.

This clonotype was picked up many times. The chain carries TRBV2 and TRBJ1-1, with D tentatively TRBD1 (5 bases). Germline CDR1 reads SNHLY; CDR2 reads FYNNEI. V was shortened by 1 base and J by 4 bases, with 13 bases between the two germline ends. The CDR3 spans 15 residues. The CDR3 DNA reads as TGTGCCAGCAGTGAAGGGAGGAGGGGCACCACTGAAGCTTTCTTT. This codes for CASSEGRRGTTEAFF.